These 3 T cell receptor beta chains were all obtained from the same sample, sequenced in a study of CD8+CD57+ T cells in acquired aplastic anemia (dated by TCRdb to 2016 to 2019). Patients chosen for sequencing had shown expansion of CD8+CD57+ cells by flow cytometry. TCRdb records Illumina HiSeq 2000 as the sequencer. TCR beta VDJ combination and CDR3 sequence profiling used genomic DNA as the template. The public reads were reprocessed in TCRdb via fastp at Q25 and MiXCR, keeping in-frame beta chains. Rows matching on CDR3 protein sequence are summarized as one entry with the most common DNA and genes. In all, the sample holds 150,000 to 200,000 distinct CDR3 sequences, and more than 45% of those were seen once. The ten largest clones represent around 1% of the sample. Source material: sorted CD4+, CD8+, or CD8+CD57+ T cells (not recorded which) from PBMCs. The origin of the receptors is a human donor with aplastic anemia.

The chain has TRBV2 and TRBJ2-3; 8 nucleotides align to TRBD2. V gave up 7 bases and J gave up 4 bases; unmatched junction bases: 10. The CDR3 spans 15 residues. Germline CDR1 SNHLY, CDR2 FYNNEI. In DNA, the CDR3 is TGTGCCAGCACCGCACTAGCGGCAAGACCAGATACGCAGTATTTT. Amino acid sequence: CASTALAARPDTQYF.

This clonotype has at least ten counts. V is TRBV6-1 and J is TRBJ1-2, with D uncertain. The germline V gene has CDR1 MNHNS and CDR2 SASEGT. V lost 6 bases to trimming and J lost 3 bases, with 8 bases between them. There are 12 residues in the CDR3. This CDR3 is CASRRADYGYTF. CDR3 in DNA: TGTGCCAGCAGGCGGGCAGACTATGGCTACACCTTC.

The gene calls are TRBV9 and TRBJ2-5, with 8 nucleotides matching TRBD2. CDR3 length equals 14 residues. Germline V lookup: CDR1 SGDLS, CDR2 YYNGEE. Trimming took 3 bases from V and 4 from J; bases not matched to a gene: 5. The CDR3: CASSGRGGAETQYF. The CDR3 DNA follows: TGTGCCAGCAGCGGACGGGGGGGCGCAGAGACCCAGTACTTC.